In this sample, the clone carrying this TCR beta chain turned up many times. This sample was included in a study of molecular identifiers for immune sequencing clone quantification. Study-level information: Sequencing covered four of five parts into which replicate RNA from around 20,000 or 100,000 naive CD8 cells was split.

Methods described previously, with TCR primers listed, were used for bulk TCR libraries. TCRdb analysed the PCR reads with MiXCR anew, one entry per CDR3 protein. Of nearly 650,000 distinct CDR3 sequences listed, around 25% are singletons. Naive CD8 T cells were FACS-sorted by CD8+CD4-CCR7+CD45RA+ markers. V was trimmed by 5 bases and J by 7 bases, leaving 18 bases between them. The CDR3 consists of 14 residues. Germline V gene sequence: CDR1 SGHTA, CDR2 FQGTGA. This chain uses TRBV7-3 with TRBJ2-7, with D perhaps matching TRBD2 (6 bases). Material for sequencing was naive CD8+ T cells from blood, with Jurkat cell RNA spiked in. The subset here: FACS-sorted CD8+CD4-CCR7+CD45RA+ naive T cells. The sequence derives from a human donor in good health. Some libraries in this study had Jurkat cell RNA spiked in. The CDR3 loop reads CASSPGTGPGEQYF. CDR3 DNA sequence: TGTGCCAGCAGCCCGGGGACTGGACCGGGTGAGCAGTACTTC.